A single T cell receptor beta chain is shown here with its context. The antigen remains undetermined. These data belong to a study of T cell repertoires in cytomegalovirus infection. Across the whole study: Evidence of both CMV infection and a matching HLA type came from public TCR beta signatures. Notes on the study in general: Within the response measured ex vivo, HLA-C-restricted CMV-specific TCR beta clonotypes were dominant. Adding up the frequency of public TCR beta families identified people who carried CMV plus the relevant HLA.

TCRdb re-called the reads with MiXCR, one entry per CDR3 protein. The data contain roughly 630,000 distinct CDR3 sequences, 20% to 30% of them singletons. Trimming removed 4 bases from V and 4 bases from J, with 11 bases in between. Germline values: CDR1 MNHEY, CDR2 SVGAGI. The length of the CDR3 is 13 residues. The chain joins TRBV6-5 to TRBJ2-7; D might be TRBD2 (6 bases). Sequencing was performed on CD8+ T cells from PBMCs. This receptor was taken from a human donor in good health (CMV status not recorded). Some clones in this sample may be carry-over from other donors' samples. The CDR3 bases are TGTGCCAGCAGTTTCCCGGGGGAGTACGAGCAGTACTTC. It encodes CASSFPGEYEQYF.